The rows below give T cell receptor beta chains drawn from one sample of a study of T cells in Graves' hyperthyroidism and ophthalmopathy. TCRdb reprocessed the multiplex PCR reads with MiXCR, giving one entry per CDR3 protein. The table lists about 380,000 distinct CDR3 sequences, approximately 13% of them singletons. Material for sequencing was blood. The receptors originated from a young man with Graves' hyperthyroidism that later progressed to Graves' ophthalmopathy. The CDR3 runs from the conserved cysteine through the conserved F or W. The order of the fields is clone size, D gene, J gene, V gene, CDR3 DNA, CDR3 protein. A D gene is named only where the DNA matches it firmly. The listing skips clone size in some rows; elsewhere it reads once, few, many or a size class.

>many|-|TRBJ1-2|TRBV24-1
TGTGCCACCAGTGGTGGGACTCTAGCTAACTATGGCTACACCTTC
CATSGGTLANYGYTF
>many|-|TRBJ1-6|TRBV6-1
TGTGCCAGCAGTCCCACCGGAGGGCTCAATTCACCCCTCCACTTT
CASSPTGGLNSPLHF
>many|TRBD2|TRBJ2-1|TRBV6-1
TGTGCCAGCAGTGAATTTCGGGGAGGGTACAATGAGCAGTTCTTC
CASSEFRGGYNEQFF
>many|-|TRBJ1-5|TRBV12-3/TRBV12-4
TGTGCCAGCAGTTTACTAGGGGCCAATCAGCCCCAGCATTTT
CASSLLGANQPQHF
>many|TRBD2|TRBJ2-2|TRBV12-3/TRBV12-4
TGTGCCAGCAGCAGAGGGACTAGCGCGAACACCGGGGAGCTGTTTTTT
CASSRGTSANTGELFF
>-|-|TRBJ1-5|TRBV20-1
TGCAGTGCGGGAAGTGGCAATCAGCCCCAGCATTTT
CSAGSGNQPQHF
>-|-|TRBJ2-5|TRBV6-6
TGTGCCAGCAGTTACTCGGAGGTACAAGAGACCCAGTACTTC
CASSYSEVQETQYF
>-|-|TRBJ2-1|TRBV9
TGTGCCAGCAGCGTAGCGGCGGGGAACTCCTACAATGAGCAGTTCTTC
CASSVAAGNSYNEQFF
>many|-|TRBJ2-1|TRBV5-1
TGCGCCAGCAGGGGCGGGACGGCGTCCTACAATGAGCAGTTCTTC
CASRGGTASYNEQFF
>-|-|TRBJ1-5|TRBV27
TGTGCCAGCAGATCCGGGACAAGGGGCTATCAGCCCCAGCATTTT
CASRSGTRGYQPQHF
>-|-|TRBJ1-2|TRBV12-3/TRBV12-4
TGTGCCAGCAGTTTCGGGCAGTCACACTATGGCTACACCTTC
CASSFGQSHYGYTF
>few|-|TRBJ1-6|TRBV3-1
TGTGCCAGCAGCCCCCGTCTCGGCGGGGGTAATTCACCCCTCCACTTT
CASSPRLGGGNSPLHF
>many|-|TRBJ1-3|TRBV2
TGTGCCAGCACCTACCGACTTGGAAACACCATATATTTT
CASTYRLGNTIYF
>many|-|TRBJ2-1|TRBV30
TGTGCCTGGAGTATGGGGGATGAGCAGTTCTTC
CAWSMGDEQFF
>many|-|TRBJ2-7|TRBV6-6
TGTGCCAGCAGTTACTCTAGTACGGGGGCCTCGCCCTACGAGCAGTACTTC
CASSYSSTGASPYEQYF
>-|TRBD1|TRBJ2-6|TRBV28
TGTGCCAGCAGATCCTCGCCCGGGACAGGGCCCCCTGGGGCCAACGTCCTGACTTTC
CASRSSPGTGPPGANVLTF
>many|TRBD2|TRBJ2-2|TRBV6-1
TGTGCCAGCAGTCAAGGGCGGGGGGGGTTCACCGGGGAGCTGTTTTTT
CASSQGRGGFTGELFF
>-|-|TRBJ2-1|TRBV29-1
TGCAGCGTTGAAAGGACAGTCAATGAGCAGTTCTTC
CSVERTVNEQFF
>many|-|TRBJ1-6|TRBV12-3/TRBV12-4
TGTGCCAGCAGTTCCTATAATTCACCCCTCCACTTT
CASSSYNSPLHF
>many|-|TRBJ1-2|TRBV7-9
TGTGCCAGCAGCCTTACAGGGCGTTATGGCTACACCTTC
CASSLTGRYGYTF
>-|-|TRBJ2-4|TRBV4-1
TGCGCCAGCAGCCAAGATCTAGCCGGGGTAGAGGTAAACATTCAGTACTTC
CASSQDLAGVEVNIQYF
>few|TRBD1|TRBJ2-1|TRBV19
TGTGCCAGTAGTGCGGACAGGGCTTACAATGAGCAGTTCTTC
CASSADRAYNEQFF
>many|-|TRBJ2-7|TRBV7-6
TGTGCCAGCAGCGACGGATACGAGCAGTACTTC
CASSDGYEQYF
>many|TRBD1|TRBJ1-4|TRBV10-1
TGCGCCAGCAGTGCTCGGGACAGGATTTGGATCGATGAAAAACTGTTTTTT
CASSARDRIWIDEKLFF
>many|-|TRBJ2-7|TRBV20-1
TGCAGTGCTGTCGTAGGTGGCGACGAGCAGTACTTC
CSAVVGGDEQYF
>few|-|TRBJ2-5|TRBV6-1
TGTGCCAGCAGTCACACGAAAGAGACCCAGTACTTC
CASSHTKETQYF
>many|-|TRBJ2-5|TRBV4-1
TGCGCCAGCAGCCAAATCGGCAGGGTGGGGGAGACCCAGTACTTC
CASSQIGRVGETQYF
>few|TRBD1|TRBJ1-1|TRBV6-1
TGTGCCAGCACTGACAGGGAAGGAAGCACTGAAGCTTTCTTT
CASTDREGSTEAFF
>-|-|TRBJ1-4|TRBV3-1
TGTGCCAGCAGCCAGGACCGGGGACCGATTAATGAAAAACTGTTTTTT
CASSQDRGPINEKLFF
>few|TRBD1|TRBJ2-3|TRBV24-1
TGTGCCGCCAGTGATCGCAGGACAGGGGGTAACGCAGATACGCAGTATTTT
CAASDRRTGGNADTQYF
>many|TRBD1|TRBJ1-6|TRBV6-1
TGTGCCAGCAGGCCGGGACAGGCGAATTCACCCCTCCACTTT
CASRPGQANSPLHF
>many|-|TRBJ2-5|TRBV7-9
TGTGCCAGCAGTTTCGACTCTCAAGAGACCCAGTACTTC
CASSFDSQETQYF
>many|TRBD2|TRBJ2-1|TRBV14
TGTGCCAGCAGCCAAGACCCTCGGCCGCGGGGGTTCAATGAGCAGTTCTTC
CASSQDPRPRGFNEQFF
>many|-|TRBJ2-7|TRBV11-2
TGTGCCAGCAGCTTAGCACTATCCTACGAGCAGTACTTC
CASSLALSYEQYF
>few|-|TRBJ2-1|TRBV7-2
TGTGCCAGCAGCCCCCCGGTAGGTCTACGGTTCGGCAATGAGCAGTTCTTC
CASSPPVGLRFGNEQFF
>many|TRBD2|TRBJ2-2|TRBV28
TGTGCCAGCAGCCAGGGACTAGCGGCAACCGGGGAGCTGTTTTTT
CASSQGLAATGELFF
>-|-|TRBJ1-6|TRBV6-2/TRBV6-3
TGTGCCAGCAGTTACCCCCGCGGGGGTGATAATTCACCCCTCCACTTT
CASSYPRGGDNSPLHF
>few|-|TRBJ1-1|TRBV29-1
TGCAGCGTTGAACATATAAAACAGGAGAACACTGAAGCTTTCTTT
CSVEHIKQENTEAFF
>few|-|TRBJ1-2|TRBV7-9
TGTGCCAGCAGCTTATCGGAACGGAGCATTAACTATGGCTACACCTTC
CASSLSERSINYGYTF
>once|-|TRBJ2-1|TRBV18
TGTGCCAGCTCACCACCTAACGCGGGAAGCTCCTACAATGAGCAGTTCTTC
CASSPPNAGSSYNEQFF
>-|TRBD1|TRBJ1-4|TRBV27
TGTGCCAGCAGTTTAAGAGGACAGGGGAATGAAAAACTGTTTTTT
CASSLRGQGNEKLFF